This passage covers 8 T cell receptor beta chains from one sample sequenced in a study of PD-1 blockade in classical Hodgkin lymphoma (dated by TCRdb to the early 2020s). This specimen's time point label, per the study, means: newly diagnosed, previously untreated cHL patient sample. Libraries were prepared through the immunoSEQ multiplex PCR assay. Held by TCRdb, this immuneACCESS table contains in-frame sequences only and omits some clones. Under half of the omission traces to an unresolved V gene where checked; the cause of the rest is unknown. The table for this sample lists around 25,000 clones; 94% of them were counted only once. The biggest ten clones account for about 3.7% of the sample. Sequencing was done on a sample of peripheral blood mononuclear cells (PBMCs). Every receptor here comes from a human donor with classical Hodgkin lymphoma.

On this clone itself: The junction departs from germline at one end; a sequencing error may be responsible. The CDR3 spells CAGSDRGSLNTEAFF. In DNA form, the CDR3 reads TGTGCCGGCAGTGACAGGGGCTCCTTGAACACTGAAGCTTTCTTT. The chain joins TRBV25-1 to TRBJ1-1; 8 nucleotides match TRBD1. CDR1 MGHDK and CDR2 SYGVNS come from the germline V gene. CDR3 size: 15 residues.

The V call is TRBV10-3, the J call TRBJ1-1, with D maybe TRBD1 (5 bases). V shed 7 bases and J shed 1 base, with 13 bases lying between them. The CDR3 contains 14 residues. Germline-derived CDR1 and CDR2 are ENHRY and SYGVKD. The CDR3 sequence: CAITRDYKNTEAFF. CDR3 nucleotides: TGTGCCATCACCAGGGACTACAAGAACACTGAAGCTTTCTTT.

The J gene is TRBJ1-1, the V gene TRBV4-1; D gene unclear. The CDR3 runs 14 residues. From germline, CDR1 is MGHRA and CDR2 YSYEKL. Trimming took off 0 bases at V and 5 bases at J, with 10 bases between the two ends. In nucleotides, the CDR3 is TGCGCCAGCAGCCAAGACTCGGGGTGGACTGAAGCTTTCTTT. Amino acids: CASSQDSGWTEAFF.

The V call is TRBV5-6, the J call TRBJ2-1, with D possibly TRBD2 on 6 matching bases. CDR1 SGHDT and CDR2 YYEEEE come from the germline V gene. The CDR3 totals 17 residues. V was pared by 0 bases and J by 6 bases, with 19 bases between. The CDR3 is CASSLEGLDGGPNEQFF. CDR3 nucleotides: TGTGCCAGCAGCTTGGAGGGGCTAGACGGGGGTCCCAATGAGCAGTTCTTC.

V gene TRBV5-4 combines with J gene TRBJ1-2; a weak D match, TRBD1 (5 bases). Germline values: CDR1 SGHNT, CDR2 YYREEE (reference sequence). The ends were cut back, 7 bases at V and 2 bases at J, with 15 bases in the middle. CDR3 length: 14 amino acids. CDR3 residues: CASYARGRNYGYTF. CDR3 DNA: TGTGCCAGCTACGCGCGGGGACGGAACTATGGCTACACCTTC.

The chain links TRBV9 to TRBJ2-2; D is undetermined. CDR1 is SGDLS and CDR2 is YYNGEE in the germline V gene. Trimming removed 0 bases at V and 7 bases at J, with 10 bases between. This CDR3 has 14 amino acids. CDR3 sequence reads: CASSVARVSGELFF. CDR3 sequence (DNA): TGTGCCAGCAGCGTAGCAAGGGTGAGCGGGGAGCTGTTTTTT.

The rearrangement uses TRBV11-3 and TRBJ2-5; perhaps TRBD1 as D (6 bases). This CDR3 is built from 14 residues. Germline V gene data show CDR1 as SGHNT and CDR2 as YENEEA. V was pared by 5 bases and J by 9 bases, with 19 bases between. CDR3 sequence reads: CASSDRDTQLSQYF. CDR3 nucleotides: TGTGCCAGCAGCGACCGGGACACCCAATTGTCCCAGTACTTC.

J is TRBJ2-3 and V is TRBV2; a weak D match, TRBD1 (6 bases). Germline V CDR1 and CDR2: SNHLY, FYNNEI. Deletions cut 6 bases from V and 6 bases from J, with 16 bases between. CDR3 size: 14 residues. CDR3 bases: TGTGCCAGCAGGAAGACAGGAGTCGCGGATACGCAGTATTTT. It codes for CASRKTGVADTQYF.